The 26 T cell receptor beta chains reported below all come from one sample, sequenced in a study of T cells in Graves' hyperthyroidism and ophthalmopathy. Amplification of TCR beta CDR3 regions was performed using RNA transcripts as template. When the TCR CDR3 underwent first-round RT-PCR, the HTBI primer set was used. TCRdb independently ran MiXCR on the multiplex PCR reads; one entry per CDR3 protein. The data contain under 300,000 distinct CDR3 sequences, more than 10% of them seen just once; the ten biggest clones take up more than 7.5%. The sample was blood. These receptors came from a woman aged 25 to 39 with Graves' hyperthyroidism that later progressed to Graves' ophthalmopathy.

At least ten counts were recorded for this clonotype. This chain links TRBV6-5 with TRBJ2-1, with TRBD2 matching over 9 bases. V shed 2 bases, J shed 2 bases, and the junction held 7 bases outside the gene matches. Germline V gene lookup returns CDR1 MNHEY and CDR2 SVGAGI. The CDR3 has 17 residues. As DNA, the CDR3 is TGTGCCAGCAGTTACCACCCGAGGACTAGCGCCTACAATGAGCAGTTCTTC. Translation: CASSYHPRTSAYNEQFF.

This clonotype was seen repeatedly, ten times or more. V and J are TRBV29-1 and TRBJ1-4, with D unresolved. Germline V gives CDR1 SQVTM, CDR2 ANQGSEA. Trimming pared 4 bases from V and 7 bases from J, leaving 16 bases between. The CDR3 has 14 amino acids. CDR3 in DNA: TGCAGCGTTGGCGTCGGGGTTTCGGGTGAAAAACTGTTTTTT. It codes for CSVGVGVSGEKLFF.

This clonotype was recorded at least ten times. In DNA, the CDR3 is TGTGCCAGCTCACCATTCGCCAACACTGAAGCTTTCTTT. This translates into CASSPFANTEAFF. The rearrangement joins TRBV18 to TRBJ1-1, with D uncertain. V gave up 2 bases and J gave up 2 bases, with 6 bases separating them. Germline assignment: CDR1 KGHSH and CDR2 LQKENI. The CDR3 contains 13 residues.

This clonotype was observed many times. The chain carries TRBV27 and TRBJ1-6; 7 bases line up with TRBD1. CDR3 length: 15 residues. Germline-derived CDR1 and CDR2 are MNHEY and SMNVEV (reference sequence). After removal of 5 bases from V and 5 bases from J, the junction contained 6 bases not matched to a gene. CDR3 bases: TGTGCCAGCAGTCCTGCGACAGGGAATAATTCACCCCTCCACTTT. Amino acid sequence: CASSPATGNNSPLHF.

This clonotype was recorded at least ten times. The V gene is TRBV20-1, the J gene TRBJ2-7, with 9 bases that match TRBD2. There are 14 residues in the CDR3. Germline loops: CDR1 DFQATT, CDR2 SNEGSKA (reference sequence). V dropped 4 bases and J dropped 2; count of bases not matched to a gene: 6. This CDR3 is CSAKKREEAYEQYF. The CDR3, as DNA: TGCAGTGCTAAAAAGCGGGAGGAGGCCTACGAGCAGTACTTC.

DNA of the CDR3: TGCGCCAGCAGCCTGGCCCCGCCTCCCTACAATGAGCAGTTCTTC. Protein sequence: CASSLAPPPYNEQFF. The gene calls are TRBV4-1 and TRBJ2-1; D is undetermined. Trimming removed 4 bases from V and 2 bases from J, with 12 bases in between. This CDR3 spans 15 amino acids. The germline V gene encodes CDR1 MGHRA and CDR2 YSYEKL.

Of note for this clonotype: One base away lies a much larger clone, so this may be a sequencing read error. This chain uses TRBV20-1 with TRBJ1-2, with D tentatively TRBD1 (5 bases). Trimming pared 2 bases from V and 10 bases from J, leaving 14 bases between. This CDR3 region has 12 residues. Germline values: CDR1 DFQATT, CDR2 SNEGSKA (reference sequence). In DNA, the CDR3 is TGCAGTGCTAGATCCGGGGCAGCCGACTACACCTTC. Its protein is CSARSGAADYTF.

The chain links TRBV29-1 to TRBJ1-4; 9 positions match TRBD1. Losses at the gene ends were 0 bases for V and 11 bases for J; bases not matched to a gene: 25. This CDR3 spans 20 amino acids. The V gene's germline CDR1 is SQVTM and CDR2 ANQGSEA. CDR3 amino acids: CSVEEWEDRGRGVVAPKLFF. In DNA, the CDR3 is TGCAGCGTTGAAGAGTGGGAGGACAGGGGAAGAGGAGTGGTTGCTCCTAAACTGTTTTTT.

DNA of the CDR3: TGTGCCAGCAGCTCCAAGGACAGGGCGGGGGGCGGGGAGCTGTTTTTT. Translating it yields CASSSKDRAGGGELFF. This chain uses TRBV7-2 with TRBJ2-2; possibly TRBD1 or TRBD2 for D (8 bases each). V was pared by 4 bases and J by 7 bases, with 19 bases between. The CDR3 runs to 16 residues. Germline assignment: CDR1 SGHTA and CDR2 FQGNSA.

This clonotype was counted between two and nine times. V usage is TRBV7-2 and J usage is TRBJ2-1; possibly TRBD2 for D (5 bases). Germline loops: CDR1 SGHTA, CDR2 FQGNSA. The CDR3 spans 15 residues. V lost 5 bases, J lost 5 bases, and 16 bases lay in between. The DNA for the CDR3 is TGTACCAGCAGCGATATCAGCGGTTGGGACAATGAGCAGTTCTTC. This encodes CTSSDISGWDNEQFF.

This clonotype has only one observation. This chain uses TRBV30 with TRBJ2-5; 7 nucleotides match TRBD1. This CDR3 is built from 13 residues. Germline V gene sequence: CDR1 GTSNPN, CDR2 SVGIG (reference sequence). V dropped 4 bases and J dropped 1; count of bases not matched to a gene: 3. The CDR3 sequence: CAWTRDSQETQYF. The CDR3 DNA sequence: TGTGCCTGGACCAGGGACAGCCAAGAGACCCAGTACTTC.

This clonotype was observed at least ten times. The chain is built from TRBV28 and TRBJ2-7; D could derive from TRBD1 or TRBD2 (6 bases each). V was clipped by 11 bases and J by 3 bases, with 17 bases between them. Germline V gene data show CDR1 as MDHEN and CDR2 as SYDVKM. The CDR3 has 13 residues. CDR3 protein: CASGGGAVYEQYF. The CDR3 DNA follows: TGTGCCTCAGGAGGGGGAGCCGTCTACGAGCAGTACTTC.

Many counts were recorded for this clonotype. The chain links TRBV20-1 to TRBJ2-7, with D perhaps TRBD1 or TRBD2 (6 bases each). V lost 0 bases and J 3 bases, leaving 12 bases between the germline ends. Germline V gene lookup returns CDR1 DFQATT and CDR2 SNEGSKA (reference sequence). The CDR3 extends over 14 amino acids. The CDR3 DNA reads as TGCAGTGCTAGAGAGGGGGGCCGAGGCTACGAGCAGTACTTC. Protein sequence: CSAREGGRGYEQYF.

At least ten counts were recorded for this clonotype. The V gene is TRBV7-9, the J gene TRBJ1-4; tentatively, D is TRBD1 (6 bases). Germline assignment: CDR1 SEHNR and CDR2 FQNEAQ (reference sequence). This CDR3 contains 14 residues. Trimming removed 2 bases at V and 7 bases at J, with 11 bases between. CDR3 residues: CASSLMGAAEKLFF. CDR3 coding DNA: TGTGCCAGCAGCTTAATGGGGGCAGCTGAAAAACTGTTTTTT.

There are many counts of this clonotype. The chain uses TRBV4-3 and TRBJ2-3, with 7 bases aligning to TRBD1. V dropped 5 bases and J dropped 0; count of bases not matched to a gene: 5. This CDR3 has 15 amino acids. Germline CDR1 is LGHNA and CDR2 is YSLEER. The CDR3 DNA reads TGCGCCAGCAGCTACAGGGGTGATAGCACAGATACGCAGTATTTT. It codes for CASSYRGDSTDTQYF.

This clonotype was detected only once. The rearrangement joins TRBV6-1 to TRBJ2-3; 9 positions agree with TRBD2. CDR1 MNHNS and CDR2 SASEGT come from the germline V gene. V lost 6 bases, J lost 4 bases, and 14 bases stayed unmatched. CDR3 size: 17 residues. DNA for the CDR3: TGTGCCAGCAGGGACCTAAAGCGGGAGGACGGGGCAGATACGCAGTATTTT. Protein product: CASRDLKREDGADTQYF.

This clonotype was seen repeatedly, ten times or more. The DNA is omitted, as the CDR3 cannot be located on it reliably, and the CDR3 follows TCRdb's listing. V usage is TRBV20-1 and J usage is TRBJ1-1; TRBD1, the D gene given by the table, was not confirmed from the DNA. The germline V gene has CDR1 DFQATT and CDR2 SNEGSKA (reference sequence). The CDR3 length is 11 residues, termini included. CDR3 region: CSSSGRPEAFF.

This clonotype came up many times. The rearrangement joins TRBV2 to TRBJ2-1, with TRBD2 as a possible D gene (6 bases). The CDR3 extends over 13 amino acids. Trimming took off 2 bases at V and 9 bases at J, with 11 bases between the two ends. In germline, CDR1 is SNHLY, CDR2 FYNNEI. CDR3 region: CASSEMGGGEQFF. The CDR3 DNA sequence: TGTGCCAGCAGTGAAATGGGGGGAGGTGAGCAGTTCTTC.

The chain couples TRBV28 to TRBJ1-6, with TRBD1 matching over 7 bases. CDR1 and CDR2 (germline): MDHEN, SYDVKM. With V trimmed by 6 bases and J by 6 bases, 8 bases remained unmatched. CDR3 size: 15 residues. This CDR3 reads CASRRAGTANSPLHF. The CDR3 DNA reads TGTGCCAGCAGGCGAGCAGGGACAGCTAATTCACCCCTCCACTTT.

In its sample, this clonotype was seen many times. The V and J genes are TRBV2 and TRBJ2-7; 9 positions agree with TRBD1. CDR3 length: 15 residues. V dropped 4 bases and J dropped 3; count of bases not matched to a gene: 7. The V gene's germline CDR1 is SNHLY and CDR2 FYNNEI. The CDR3 coding sequence is TGTGCCAGCAGTGTCGGGACAGGGAGAATCTACGAGCAGTACTTC. Translated: CASSVGTGRIYEQYF.

The rearrangement joins TRBV13 to TRBJ2-2; D call uncertain. CDR1 and CDR2 from the germline V gene are PRHDT and FYEKMQ (reference sequence). The CDR3 loop spans 14 amino acids. V was trimmed by 6 bases and J by 4 bases, leaving 12 bases between them. The CDR3 DNA is TGTGCCAGCAGTACTGGGCCGGGCACCGGGGAGCTGTTTTTT. It is translated as CASSTGPGTGELFF.

CDR3 sequence reads: CASSSTGTASYEQYF. Here the CDR3 DNA reads TGCGCCAGCAGCTCAACCGGGACAGCAAGCTACGAGCAGTACTTC. This chain uses TRBV5-1 with TRBJ2-7; 7 bases agree with TRBD1. With V trimmed by 3 bases and J by 3 bases, 9 bases remained unmatched. The CDR3 length is 15 residues. CDR1 is SGHRS and CDR2 is YFSETQ in the germline V gene.

This clonotype was detected a few times. V and J are TRBV5-1 and TRBJ2-3; D is perhaps TRBD2 (6 bases). The germline V gene encodes CDR1 SGHRS and CDR2 YFSETQ. The CDR3 extends over 15 amino acids. The ends were cut back, 2 bases at V and 3 bases at J, with 13 bases in the middle. CDR3 bases: TGCGCCAGCAGCTTAGGAGGGAGGAATACAGATACGCAGTATTTT. It specifies CASSLGGRNTDTQYF.

This clonotype was counted at least ten times. DNA of the CDR3: TGTGCCAGCGGCCGGCTTGCCTACAATGAGCAGTTCTTC. Residues: CASGRLAYNEQFF. J is TRBJ2-1 and V is TRBV28; D is ambiguous. The ends were cut back, 8 bases at V and 2 bases at J, with 10 bases in the middle. The CDR3 totals 13 residues. The germline V gene encodes CDR1 MDHEN and CDR2 SYDVKM.

This clonotype was counted ten times or more. The chain is built from TRBV7-9 and TRBJ2-6; the D gene is possibly TRBD1 (6 bases). The CDR3 consists of 17 residues. Germline V CDR1 and CDR2: SEHNR, FQNEAQ (reference sequence). Trimming removed 5 bases from V and 0 bases from J, with 14 bases in between. CDR3 nucleotides: TGTGCCAGCAGCCGCAGGGACACAGGCTCTGGGGCCAACGTCCTGACTTTC. This codes for CASSRRDTGSGANVLTF.

J is TRBJ2-7 and V is TRBV11-2; 11 bases are shared with TRBD2. The CDR3 sequence is 15 residues long. Looked up from germline, CDR1 is SGHAT and CDR2 is FQNNGV. With 4 bases clipped from V and 1 base from J, the junction kept 3 bases outside the gene matches. CDR3 loop: CASSYTSGGSYEQYF. For the CDR3, the DNA is TGTGCCAGCAGCTACACTAGCGGGGGTTCCTACGAGCAGTACTTC. The entire variable domain, with the rest obtained from reference TRBV11-2 and TRBJ2-7, is as follows: EAGVAQSPRYKIIEKRQSVAFWCNPISGHATLYWYQQILGQGPKLLIQFQNNGVVDDSQLPKDRFSAERLKGVDSTLKIQPAKLEDSAVYLCASSYTSGGSYEQYFGPGTRLTVT.